This T cell receptor beta chain comes out of a study of T cell responses to AZD1222 COVID-19 vaccine. Profiled with immunoSEQ multiplex PCR; TCRdb holds only in-frame clones, not every one. The data contain fewer than 130,000 clones, roughly 90% of them seen just once; the ten biggest clones take up 15%. Study observations and caveats: In a largely white British group with more females than males, clonal diversity was possibly underestimated. Reports say nearly half of spike-specific TCRs go after unmutated variant regions. Only 6 or 7 AZD1222 recipients tested seropositive at baseline. Spike as a whole was targeted by vaccine-associated CD4 TCRs, dominant at 160-218 and 743-854.

The CDR3 is 15 amino acids. V lost 3 bases, J lost 8 bases, and 6 bases stayed unmatched. Germline V gene data show CDR1 as LGHDT and CDR2 as YNNKEL (reference sequence). Points on this clone: Its antigen remains unknown.

Here the sequenced sample was peripheral blood, taken 28 days after the second AZD1222 dose. This clonotype was sampled from an adult who received the AZD1222 COVID-19 vaccine. The V call is TRBV3-1 (or the pseudogene TRBV3-2), the J call TRBJ2-1, with 11 positions matching TRBD2. CDR3 amino acids: CASSHRTSGYDEQFF. The CDR3 DNA reads as TGTGCCAGCAGCCATAGGACTAGCGGGTACGATGAGCAGTTCTTC.